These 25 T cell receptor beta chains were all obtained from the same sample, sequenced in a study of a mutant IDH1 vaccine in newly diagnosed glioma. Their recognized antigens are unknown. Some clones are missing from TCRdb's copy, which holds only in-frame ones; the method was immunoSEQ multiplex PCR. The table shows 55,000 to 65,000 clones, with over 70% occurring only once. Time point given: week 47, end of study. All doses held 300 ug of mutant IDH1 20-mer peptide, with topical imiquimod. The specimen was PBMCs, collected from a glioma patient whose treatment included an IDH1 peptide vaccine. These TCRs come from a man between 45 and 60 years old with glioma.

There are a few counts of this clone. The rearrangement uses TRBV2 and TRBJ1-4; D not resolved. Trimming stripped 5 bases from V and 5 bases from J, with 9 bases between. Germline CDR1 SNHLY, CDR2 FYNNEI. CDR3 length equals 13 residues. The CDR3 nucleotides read TGTGCCAGCAGTAGGTTTGAGAATGAAAAACTGTTTTTT. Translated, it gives CASSRFENEKLFF.

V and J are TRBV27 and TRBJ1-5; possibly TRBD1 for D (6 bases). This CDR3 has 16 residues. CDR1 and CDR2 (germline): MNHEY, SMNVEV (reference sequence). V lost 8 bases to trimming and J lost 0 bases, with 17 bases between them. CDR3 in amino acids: CASSPSRTVSNQPQHF. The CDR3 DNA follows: TGTGCCAGCTCTCCCTCCCGGACAGTTAGCAATCAGCCCCAGCATTTT.

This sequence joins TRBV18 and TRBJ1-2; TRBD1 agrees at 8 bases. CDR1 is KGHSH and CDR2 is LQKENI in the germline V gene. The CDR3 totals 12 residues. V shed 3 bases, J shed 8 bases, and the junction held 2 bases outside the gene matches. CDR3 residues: CASSPRQGGYTF. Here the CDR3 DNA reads TGTGCCAGCTCACCTAGACAGGGGGGCTACACCTTC. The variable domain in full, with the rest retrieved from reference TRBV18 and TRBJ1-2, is NAGVMQNPRHLVRRRGQEARLRCSPMKGHSHVYWYRQLPEEGLKFMVYLQKENIIDESGMPKERFSAEFPKEGPSILRIQQVVRGDSAAYFCASSPRQGGYTFGSGTRLTVV.

CDR3 DNA: TGTGCCTGGAACCGGGTAAGGGCTGAAGCTTTCTTT. Translating it yields CAWNRVRAEAFF. This chain joins TRBV30 and TRBJ1-1; the D is unclear. The germline CDR1 and CDR2 sequences are GTSNPN and SVGIG (reference sequence). Trimming left V 4 bases short and J 6 bases short, with 12 bases between. The CDR3 loop spans 12 amino acids.

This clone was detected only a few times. CDR3 loop: CASSPSAGGPGGSGYTF. The CDR3 DNA is TGTGCCAGCAGCCCCTCAGCCGGAGGACCCGGAGGTTCTGGCTACACCTTC. The genes are TRBV27 and TRBJ1-2, with D unclear. Germline CDR1 and CDR2: MNHEY and SMNVEV (reference sequence). The CDR3 is 17 amino acids. V was pared by 6 bases and J by 7 bases, with 27 bases between.

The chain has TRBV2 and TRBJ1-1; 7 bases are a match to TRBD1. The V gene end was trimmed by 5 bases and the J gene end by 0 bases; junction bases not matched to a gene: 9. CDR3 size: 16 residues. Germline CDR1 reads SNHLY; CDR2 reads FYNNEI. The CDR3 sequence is CASSLGDSTMNTEAFF. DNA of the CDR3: TGTGCCAGCAGTCTTGGGGACAGTACAATGAACACTGAAGCTTTCTTT.

CDR3 amino acids: CASSLSDRDSLPEQYF. CDR3 bases: TGTGCCAGCAGTTTATCGGACCGGGATTCGCTCCCCGAGCAGTACTTC. The rearrangement joins TRBV27 to TRBJ2-7; perhaps TRBD2 as D (5 bases). Trimming shortened V by 0 bases and J by 6 bases, and 18 bases separated the two germline ends. CDR1 MNHEY and CDR2 SMNVEV come from the germline V gene (reference sequence). CDR3 length: 16 residues.

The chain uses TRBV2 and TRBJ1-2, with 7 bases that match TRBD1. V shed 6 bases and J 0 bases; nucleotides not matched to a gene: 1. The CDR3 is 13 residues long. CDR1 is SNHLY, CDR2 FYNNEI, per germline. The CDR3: CASRQGTNYGYTF. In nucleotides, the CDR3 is TGTGCCAGCAGACAGGGGACTAACTATGGCTACACCTTC.

DNA for the CDR3: TGTGCCATCAGCGGACAGCCCCAAGAGACCCAGTACTTC. As protein: CAISGQPQETQYF. V is TRBV10-3 and J is TRBJ2-5; tentative D call: TRBD1 (6 bases). The V gene's germline CDR1 is ENHRY and CDR2 SYGVKD. The CDR3 extends over 13 amino acids. V was clipped by 6 bases and J by 1 base, with 9 bases between them.

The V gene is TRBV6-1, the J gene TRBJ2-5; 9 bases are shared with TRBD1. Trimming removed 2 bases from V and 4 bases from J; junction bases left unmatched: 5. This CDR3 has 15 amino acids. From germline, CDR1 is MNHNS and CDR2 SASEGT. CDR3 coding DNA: TGTGCCAGCAGTGAACAGGGACAGGGAGCAGAGACCCAGTACTTC. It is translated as CASSEQGQGAETQYF.

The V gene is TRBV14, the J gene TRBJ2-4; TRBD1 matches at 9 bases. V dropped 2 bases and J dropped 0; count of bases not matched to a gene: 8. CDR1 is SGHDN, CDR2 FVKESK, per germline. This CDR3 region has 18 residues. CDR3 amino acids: CASSQSGTGLLAKNIQYF. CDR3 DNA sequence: TGTGCCAGCAGCCAATCTGGGACAGGGCTACTAGCCAAAAACATTCAGTACTTC.

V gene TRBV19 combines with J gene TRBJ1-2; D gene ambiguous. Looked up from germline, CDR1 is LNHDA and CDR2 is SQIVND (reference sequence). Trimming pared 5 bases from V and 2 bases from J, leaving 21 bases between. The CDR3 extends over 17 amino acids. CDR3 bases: TGTGCCAGTAGTCCTCACTCCCGAGGGCTTCCCAACTATGGCTACACCTTC. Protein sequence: CASSPHSRGLPNYGYTF.

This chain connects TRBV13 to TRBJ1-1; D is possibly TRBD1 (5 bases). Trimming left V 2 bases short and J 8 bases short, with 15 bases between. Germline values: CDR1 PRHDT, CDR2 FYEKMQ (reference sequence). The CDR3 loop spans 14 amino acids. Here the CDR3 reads CASSLRSRATEAFF. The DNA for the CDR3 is TGTGCCAGCAGCTTAAGGTCCAGGGCCACGGAAGCTTTCTTT. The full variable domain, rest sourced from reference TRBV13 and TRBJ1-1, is AAGVIQSPRHLIKEKRETATLKCYPIPRHDTVYWYQQGPGQDPQFLISFYEKMQSDKGSIPDRFSAQQFSDYHSELNMSSLELGDSALYFCASSLRSRATEAFFGQGTRLTVV.

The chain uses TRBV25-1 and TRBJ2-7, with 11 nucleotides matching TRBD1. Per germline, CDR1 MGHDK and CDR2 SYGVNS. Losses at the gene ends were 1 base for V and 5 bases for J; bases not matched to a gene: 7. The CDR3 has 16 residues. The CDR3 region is CASSEWGTGGLNEQYF. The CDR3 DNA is TGTGCCAGCAGTGAATGGGGGACAGGGGGTTTAAACGAGCAGTACTTC.

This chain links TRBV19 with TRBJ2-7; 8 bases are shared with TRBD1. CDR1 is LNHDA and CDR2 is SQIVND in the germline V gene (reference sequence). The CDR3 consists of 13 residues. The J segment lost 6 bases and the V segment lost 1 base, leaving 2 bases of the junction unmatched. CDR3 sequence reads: CASSIAGTGEQYF. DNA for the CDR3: TGTGCCAGTAGTATAGCGGGGACAGGCGAGCAGTACTTC. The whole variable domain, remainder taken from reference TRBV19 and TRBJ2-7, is DGGITQSPKYLFRKEGQNVTLSCEQNLNHDAMYWYRQDPGQGLRLIYYSQIVNDFQKGDIAEGYSVSREKKESFPLTVTSAQKNPTAFYLCASSIAGTGEQYFGPGTRLTVT.

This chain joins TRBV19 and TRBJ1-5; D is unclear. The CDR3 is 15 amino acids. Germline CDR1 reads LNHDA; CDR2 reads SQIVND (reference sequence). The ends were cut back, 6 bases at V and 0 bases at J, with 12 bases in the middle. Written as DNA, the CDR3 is TGTGCCAGTAGGCCACAGCTGGTTAGCAATCAGCCCCAGCATTTT. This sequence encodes CASRPQLVSNQPQHF.

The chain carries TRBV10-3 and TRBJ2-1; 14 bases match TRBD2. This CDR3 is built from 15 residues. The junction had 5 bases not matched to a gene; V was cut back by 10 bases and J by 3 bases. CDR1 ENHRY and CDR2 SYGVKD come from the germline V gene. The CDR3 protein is CATYGLAGGYNEQFF. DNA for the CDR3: TGTGCCACCTACGGACTAGCGGGGGGCTACAATGAGCAGTTCTTC.

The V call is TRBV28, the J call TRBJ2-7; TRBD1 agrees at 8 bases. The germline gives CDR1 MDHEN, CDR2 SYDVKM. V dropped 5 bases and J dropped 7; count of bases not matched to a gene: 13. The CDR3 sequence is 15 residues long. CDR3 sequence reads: CASSHLQGDWKEQYF. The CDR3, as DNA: TGTGCCAGCAGTCATCTACAGGGGGATTGGAAGGAGCAGTACTTC.

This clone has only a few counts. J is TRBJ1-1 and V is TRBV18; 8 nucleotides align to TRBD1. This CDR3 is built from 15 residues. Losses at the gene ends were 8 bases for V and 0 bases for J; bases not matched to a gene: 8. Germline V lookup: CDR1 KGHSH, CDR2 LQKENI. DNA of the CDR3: TGTGCCAGCCATCGACAGGGGTACATGAACACTGAAGCTTTCTTT. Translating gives CASHRQGYMNTEAFF.

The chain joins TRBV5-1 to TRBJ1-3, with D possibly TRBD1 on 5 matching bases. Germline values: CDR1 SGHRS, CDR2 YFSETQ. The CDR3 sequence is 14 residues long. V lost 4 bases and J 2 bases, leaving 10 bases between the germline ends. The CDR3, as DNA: TGCGCCAGCAGCCCCACGGGGGCTGGAAACACCATATATTTT. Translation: CASSPTGAGNTIYF.

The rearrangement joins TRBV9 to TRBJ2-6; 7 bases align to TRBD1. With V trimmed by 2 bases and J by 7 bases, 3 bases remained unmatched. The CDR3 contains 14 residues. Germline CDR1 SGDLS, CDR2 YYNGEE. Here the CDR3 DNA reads TGTGCCAGCAGCGTTGACAGGGCAGCCAACGTCCTGACTTTC. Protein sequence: CASSVDRAANVLTF.

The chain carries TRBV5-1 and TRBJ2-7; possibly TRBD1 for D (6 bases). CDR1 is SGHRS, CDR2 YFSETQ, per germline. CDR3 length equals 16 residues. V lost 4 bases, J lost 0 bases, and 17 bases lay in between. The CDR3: CASSPYWQGGSYEQYF. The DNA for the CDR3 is TGCGCCAGCAGCCCGTATTGGCAAGGGGGCTCCTACGAGCAGTACTTC. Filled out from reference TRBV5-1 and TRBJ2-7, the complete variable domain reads KAGVTQTPRYLIKTRGQQVTLSCSPISGHRSVSWYQQTPGQGLQFLFEYFSETQRNKGNFPGRFSGRQFSNSRSEMNVSTLELGDSALYLCASSPYWQGGSYEQYFGPGTRLTVT.

In DNA form, the CDR3 reads TGTGCCAGCAGCTACCCAGGTCAGCCCCAGCATTTT. It specifies CASSYPGQPQHF. V is TRBV7-9 and J is TRBJ1-5; D is undetermined. The CDR3 has 12 amino acids. CDR1 is SEHNR, CDR2 FQNEAQ, per germline (reference sequence). V lost 4 bases to trimming and J lost 6 bases, with 7 bases between them. The full variable domain, in which reference TRBV7-9 and TRBJ1-5 provide the parts outside the CDR3, is DTGVSQNPRHKITKRGQNVTFRCDPISEHNRLYWYRQTLGQGPEFLTYFQNEAQLEKSRLLSDRFSAERPKGSFSTLEIQRTEQGDSAMYLCASSYPGQPQHFGDGTRLSIL.

CDR3 loop: CASSDRQGADYTF. The CDR3 coding sequence is TGTGCCAGCAGTGATAGGCAGGGGGCCGACTACACCTTC. V usage is TRBV2 and J usage is TRBJ1-2; 8 bases map to TRBD1. Looked up from germline, CDR1 is SNHLY and CDR2 is FYNNEI. The CDR3 covers 13 residues. V trimming: 3 bases; J trimming: 10 bases; junction bases outside the gene matches: 7.

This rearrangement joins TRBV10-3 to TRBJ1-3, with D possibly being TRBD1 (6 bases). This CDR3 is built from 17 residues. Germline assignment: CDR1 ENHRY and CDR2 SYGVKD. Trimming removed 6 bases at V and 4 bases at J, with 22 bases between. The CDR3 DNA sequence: TGTGCCATCAGGGACACAGGGTTGAATTCGGGAGGAAACACCATATATTTT. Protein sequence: CAIRDTGLNSGGNTIYF.